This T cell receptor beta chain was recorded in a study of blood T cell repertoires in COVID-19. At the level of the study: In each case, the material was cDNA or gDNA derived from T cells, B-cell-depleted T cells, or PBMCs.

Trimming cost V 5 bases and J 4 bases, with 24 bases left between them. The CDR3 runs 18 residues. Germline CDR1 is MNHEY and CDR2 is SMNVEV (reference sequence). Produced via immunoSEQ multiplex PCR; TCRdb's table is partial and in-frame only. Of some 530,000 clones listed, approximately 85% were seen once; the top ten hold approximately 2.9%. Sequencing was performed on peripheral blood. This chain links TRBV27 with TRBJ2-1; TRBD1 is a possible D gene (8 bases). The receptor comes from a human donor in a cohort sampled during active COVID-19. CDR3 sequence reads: CASSPGGPTAGPYNEQFF. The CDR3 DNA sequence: TGTGCCAGCAGTCCAGGGGGCCCCACAGCGGGACCGTACAATGAGCAGTTCTTC.